Included here is one T cell receptor (beta chain) sequence, with context. With 0 bases clipped from V and 3 bases from J, the junction kept 14 bases outside the gene matches. The CDR3 is 18 amino acids. Germline V lookup: CDR1 MGHRA, CDR2 YSYEKL. Repertoires were generated with immunoSEQ multiplex PCR, while TCRdb's copy carries only in-frame clones and drops some. Of about 75,000 clones listed, about 88% were seen once; the top ten hold 0.35% to 0.45%. The data belong to a study of OX40 agonist ivuxolimab in advanced cancers. Excluded were patients having autoimmune disease history or systemic immunosuppression.

The source was CD4+ or CD8+ T cells sorted from blood, collected in a trial of the OX40 agonist ivuxolimab. This sequence joins TRBV4-1 and TRBJ2-7; 7 nucleotides agree with TRBD1. This sequence originates from an adult with an advanced solid tumor such as melanoma, head and neck, liver or kidney cancer. The CDR3 nucleotides are TGCGCCAGCAGCCAAGATCGTTTTAGGGGGCGGCCCGACTACGAGCAGTACTTC. Its protein is CASSQDRFRGRPDYEQYF.